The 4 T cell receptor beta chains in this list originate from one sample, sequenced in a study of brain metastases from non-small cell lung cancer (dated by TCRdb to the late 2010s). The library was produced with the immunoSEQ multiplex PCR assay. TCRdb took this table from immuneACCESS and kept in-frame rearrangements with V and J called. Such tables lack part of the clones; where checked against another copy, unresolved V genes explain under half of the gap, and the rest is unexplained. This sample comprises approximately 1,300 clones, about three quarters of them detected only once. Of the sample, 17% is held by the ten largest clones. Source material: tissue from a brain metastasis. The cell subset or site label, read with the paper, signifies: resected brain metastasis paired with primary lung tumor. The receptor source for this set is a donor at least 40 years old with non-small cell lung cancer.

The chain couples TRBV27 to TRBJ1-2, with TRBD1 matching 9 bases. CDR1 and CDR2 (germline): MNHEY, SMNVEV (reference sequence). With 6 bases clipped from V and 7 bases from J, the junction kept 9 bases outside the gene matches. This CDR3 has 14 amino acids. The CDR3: CASRGQGSPGGYTF. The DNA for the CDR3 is TGTGCCAGCAGGGGACAGGGTAGTCCCGGTGGCTACACCTTC.

This CDR3 reads CASSLTSQETQYF. The CDR3 DNA is TGTGCCAGCAGCTTGACCAGTCAAGAGACCCAGTACTTC. The genes are TRBV5-8 and TRBJ2-5, with unresolved D. Trimming removed 1 base at V and 2 bases at J, with 6 bases between. There are 13 residues in the CDR3. From germline, CDR1 is SGHTS and CDR2 YDEGEE.

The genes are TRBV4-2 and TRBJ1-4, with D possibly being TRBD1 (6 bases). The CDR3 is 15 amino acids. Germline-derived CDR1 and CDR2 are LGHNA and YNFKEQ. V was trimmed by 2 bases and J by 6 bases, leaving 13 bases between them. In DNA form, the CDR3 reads TGTGCCAGCAGCCAACGGGACACCGGGTATGAAAAACTGTTTTTT. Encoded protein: CASSQRDTGYEKLFF.

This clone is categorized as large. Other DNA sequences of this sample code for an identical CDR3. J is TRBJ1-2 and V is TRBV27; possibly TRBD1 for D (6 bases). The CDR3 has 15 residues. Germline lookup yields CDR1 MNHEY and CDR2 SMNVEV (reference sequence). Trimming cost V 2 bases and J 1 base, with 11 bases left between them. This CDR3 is CASSLIAGDNYGYTF. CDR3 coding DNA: TGTGCCAGCAGTTTAATAGCAGGGGATAACTATGGCTACACCTTC.